What follows are 24 T cell receptor beta chains derived from one specimen sequenced in a study of somatic mutations in cytotoxic T cells in rheumatoid arthritis. Measured with immunoSEQ multiplex PCR; TCRdb has only the in-frame clones, and not every one. Of around 20,000 clones listed, around 63% are singletons. The source material was CD8+ T cells sorted from blood. These receptors were obtained from an adult with rheumatoid arthritis.

The chain uses TRBV19 and TRBJ2-1, with 14 bases fitting TRBD2. The CDR3 contains 14 residues. V lost 9 bases, J lost 4 bases, and 2 bases stayed unmatched. From germline, CDR1 is LNHDA and CDR2 SQIVND (reference sequence). CDR3 in amino acids: CASGLAGGYNEQFF. For the CDR3, the DNA is TGTGCCAGCGGACTAGCGGGGGGATACAATGAGCAGTTCTTC. Drawing the rest from reference TRBV19 and TRBJ2-1, the complete variable domain is DGGITQSPKYLFRKEGQNVTLSCEQNLNHDAMYWYRQDPGQGLRLIYYSQIVNDFQKGDIAEGYSVSREKKESFPLTVTSAQKNPTAFYLCASGLAGGYNEQFFGPGTRLTVL.

The rearrangement uses TRBV10-3 and TRBJ1-2; D uncertain. Trimming took 7 bases from V and 3 from J, leaving 9 bases between them. CDR1 and CDR2 from the germline V gene are ENHRY and SYGVKD. CDR3 size: 12 residues. CDR3 region: CAITAGDYGYTF. For the CDR3, the DNA is TGTGCCATCACCGCTGGGGACTATGGCTACACCTTC.

CDR3 sequence reads: CASNLPGGDGYTF. As DNA, the CDR3 is TGTGCCAGCAATCTCCCTGGGGGGGATGGCTACACCTTC. The chain combines TRBV25-1 with TRBJ1-2; TRBD1 might be the D (5 bases). The V end was cut by 7 bases, the J end by 6 bases, with 15 bases between. Germline assignment: CDR1 MGHDK and CDR2 SYGVNS. CDR3 size: 13 residues.

This chain connects TRBV11-2 to TRBJ2-1, with TRBD2 matching over 12 bases. The trim removed 3 bases at V and 5 bases at J, leaving 8 bases unmatched. This CDR3 region has 17 residues. Germline CDR1 is SGHAT and CDR2 is FQNNGV. CDR3 sequence: CASSLASGGGYDNEQFF. CDR3 nucleotides: TGTGCCAGCAGCTTGGCTAGCGGGGGGGGATATGACAATGAGCAGTTCTTC.

V usage is TRBV27 and J usage is TRBJ2-2; D unresolved. Germline values: CDR1 MNHEY, CDR2 SMNVEV (reference sequence). The CDR3 sequence is 15 residues long. The V end was cut by 7 bases, the J end by 4 bases, with 16 bases between. The DNA of the CDR3 is TGTGCCAGCACCCCTGCGGTGCCACCCACCGGGGAGCTGTTTTTT. Translation gives CASTPAVPPTGELFF.

The chain joins TRBV9 to TRBJ2-7; maybe TRBD2 (6 bases). Deletions cut 3 bases from V and 4 bases from J, with 11 bases between. Per the germline V gene, CDR1 is SGDLS and CDR2 is YYNGEE. CDR3 length: 13 residues. The CDR3 DNA follows: TGTGCCAGCAGCGGGAGGGGTGGGTACGAGCAGTACTTC. Amino acids: CASSGRGGYEQYF.

V usage is TRBV15 and J usage is TRBJ2-7; 7 bases match TRBD1. Germline values: CDR1 LNHNV, CDR2 YYDKDF (reference sequence). CDR3 length: 15 residues. V lost 4 bases, J lost 0 bases, and 6 bases stayed unmatched. This chain's CDR3 is CATSTPGQSSYEQYF. CDR3 in DNA: TGTGCCACCAGCACACCGGGACAGAGCTCCTACGAGCAGTACTTC.

The J gene is TRBJ2-1, the V gene TRBV7-2; 13 bases are a match to TRBD2. The CDR3 runs to 18 residues. After removal of 5 bases from V and 7 bases from J, the junction contained 14 bases not matched to a gene. Germline values: CDR1 SGHTA, CDR2 FQGNSA. Here the CDR3 reads CASSLGTSGDPRVNEQFF. The CDR3 nucleotides read TGTGCCAGCAGCCTCGGGACTAGCGGGGACCCTCGGGTGAATGAGCAGTTCTTC.

The rearrangement uses TRBV2 and TRBJ1-2, with 7 bases identical to TRBD1. The J segment lost 8 bases and the V segment lost 2 bases, leaving 11 bases of the junction unmatched. CDR1 and CDR2 (germline): SNHLY, FYNNEI. This CDR3 contains 15 residues. CDR3 coding DNA: TGTGCCAGCAGTGAATTCGGGACAGCCCATCGCGGCTACACCTTC. Its translation is CASSEFGTAHRGYTF.

This chain uses TRBV5-4 with TRBJ2-7; 8 positions match TRBD1. This CDR3 is built from 17 residues. V gave up 4 bases and J gave up 5 bases; unmatched junction bases: 17. The V gene's germline CDR1 is SGHNT and CDR2 YYREEE (reference sequence). The chain's CDR3 is CASSPGQGNPLRNEQYF. In DNA form, the CDR3 reads TGTGCCAGCAGCCCCGGACAGGGTAACCCTCTAAGAAACGAGCAGTACTTC.

This clone came up a few times. The chain is built from TRBV6-6 and TRBJ1-5; 10 positions match TRBD1. The CDR3 has 15 amino acids. V shed 6 bases, J shed 6 bases, and the junction held 8 bases outside the gene matches. Germline assignment: CDR1 MNHNY and CDR2 SVGAGI (reference sequence). In DNA form, the CDR3 reads TGTGCCAGCAGAGACCCTGGACAGGGGGGTCAGCCCCAGCATTTT. This gives the protein CASRDPGQGGQPQHF.

CDR3 loop: CASSFETGMGTEAFF. In DNA, the CDR3 is TGTGCCAGCAGCTTCGAGACAGGGATGGGCACTGAAGCTTTCTTT. The J gene is TRBJ1-1, the V gene TRBV7-9, with 7 bases fitting TRBD1. Trimming at V came to 3 bases and at J to 4 bases, leaving 8 bases not matched to a gene. The CDR3 runs to 15 residues. Germline V gene lookup returns CDR1 SEHNR and CDR2 FQNEAQ (reference sequence).

The J gene is TRBJ2-7, the V gene TRBV15; D gene uncertain. Trimming removed 1 base at V and 3 bases at J, with 7 bases between. This CDR3 has 13 amino acids. Looked up from germline, CDR1 is LNHNV and CDR2 is YYDKDF (reference sequence). This CDR3 is CATSRGDDYEQYF. The CDR3 DNA reads as TGTGCCACCAGCAGAGGGGATGACTACGAGCAGTACTTC.

V gene TRBV14 combines with J gene TRBJ1-2, with D perhaps matching TRBD1 (6 bases). Looked up from germline, CDR1 is SGHDN and CDR2 is FVKESK. The CDR3 loop spans 12 amino acids. V lost 4 bases and J 8 bases, leaving 11 bases between the germline ends. CDR3 DNA: TGTGCCAGCAGCCTATCCAGGGGCGGCTACACCTTC. This gives the protein CASSLSRGGYTF.

The chain recombines TRBV30 with TRBJ2-5; the D gene is possibly TRBD1 (5 bases). The J call could be wrong; TRBJ2-7 is a better fit for the DNA end. The CDR3 extends over 14 amino acids. Germline CDR1 is GTSNPN and CDR2 is SVGIG (reference sequence). CDR3 protein: CAWSPPLGAYEQYF. CDR3 nucleotide sequence: TGTGCCTGGAGCCCGCCTCTAGGGGCCTACGAGCAGTACTTC.

The chain is built from TRBV28 and TRBJ2-7; 9 bases are a match to TRBD1. CDR1 and CDR2 from the germline V gene are MDHEN and SYDVKM. The CDR3 is 14 residues long. V dropped 5 bases and J dropped 5; count of bases not matched to a gene: 7. The chain's CDR3 is CASSPGTGNNEQYF. The CDR3 DNA follows: TGTGCCAGCAGTCCCGGGACAGGGAACAACGAGCAGTACTTC.

This chain joins TRBV28 and TRBJ1-1; no clear D gene. Trimming stripped 3 bases from V and 8 bases from J, with 7 bases between. Germline lookup yields CDR1 MDHEN and CDR2 SYDVKM. This CDR3 has 11 residues. In DNA, the CDR3 is TGTGCCAGCAGTTTCGGGGTCGAAGCTTTCTTT. Amino acid sequence: CASSFGVEAFF.

The chain has TRBV5-6 and TRBJ1-2; D possibly corresponds to TRBD1 (6 bases). V shed 4 bases and J shed 8 bases, with 12 bases lying between them. Germline V lookup: CDR1 SGHDT, CDR2 YYEEEE. This CDR3 has 12 amino acids. Written as DNA, the CDR3 is TGTGCCAGCAGCGTTCGGGGGGCCGGCTACACCTTC. Amino acid sequence: CASSVRGAGYTF. The whole variable domain, filled in from reference TRBV5-6 and TRBJ1-2, reads DAGVTQSPTHLIKTRGQQVTLRCSPKSGHDTVSWYQQALGQGPQFIFQYYEEEERQRGNFPDRFSGHQFPNYSSELNVNALLLGDSALYLCASSVRGAGYTFGSGTRLTVV.

V is TRBV11-2 and J is TRBJ2-5; TRBD2 aligns across 9 bases. The CDR3 loop spans 14 amino acids. Germline CDR1 is SGHAT and CDR2 is FQNNGV. V dropped 1 base and J dropped 3; count of bases not matched to a gene: 0. CDR3 sequence (DNA): TGTGCCAGCAGCTTAGTAGCGGGGGAAGAGACCCAGTACTTC. Its translation: CASSLVAGEETQYF.

The V and J genes are TRBV6-1 and TRBJ1-1; weak D call: TRBD1 (6 bases). V shed 4 bases and J shed 5 bases, with 17 bases lying between them. Germline V CDR1 and CDR2: MNHNS, SASEGT. This CDR3 contains 15 residues. The CDR3 spells CASSAGGGRVTEAFF. CDR3 DNA sequence: TGTGCCAGCAGTGCCGGCGGGGGGCGGGTGACTGAAGCTTTCTTT.

This sequence joins TRBV5-1 and TRBJ2-1; D is unresolved. V was pared by 3 bases and J by 0 bases, with 13 bases between. Germline values: CDR1 SGHRS, CDR2 YFSETQ. The CDR3 is made up of 16 amino acids. The CDR3, as DNA: TGCGCCAGCAGCTGGGAACCCAAAAGCTCCTACAATGAGCAGTTCTTC. The encoded protein is CASSWEPKSSYNEQFF.

This clone has a handful of counts. This same CDR3 is encoded by further DNA sequences in the sample. The rearrangement uses TRBV2 and TRBJ1-3; no firm D call. The CDR3 is 12 amino acids. Trimming removed 4 bases from V and 4 bases from J, with 5 bases in between. Germline V gives CDR1 SNHLY, CDR2 FYNNEI. The CDR3: CASSGVGNTIYF. The CDR3 bases are TGTGCCAGCAGTGGGGTAGGAAACACCATATATTTT.

The V call is TRBV7-2, the J call TRBJ2-3; D is unresolved. V was trimmed by 7 bases and J by 11 bases, leaving 16 bases between them. Germline values: CDR1 SGHTA, CDR2 FQGNSA. CDR3 length: 12 amino acids. The chain's CDR3 is CASNQDALGQYF. CDR3 nucleotides: TGTGCCAGCAACCAAGATGCCCTTGGGCAGTATTTT. Together with reference TRBV7-2 and TRBJ2-3, the CDR3 gives the full variable domain: GAGVSQSPSNKVTEKGKDVELRCDPISGHTALYWYRQSLGQGLEFLIYFQGNSAPDKSGLPSDRFSAERTGGSVSTLTIQRTQQEDSAVYLCASNQDALGQYFGPGTRLTVL.

This chain connects TRBV21-1 to TRBJ2-7; the table names TRBD1, a call not compared with the DNA. TRBV21-1 is a known pseudogene. This CDR3 is built from 17 residues. In DNA, the CDR3 is TGTGCCAGCAGCCCCACAAAGGGCGCAGGGGCTTCCTACGAGCAGTACTTC. This translates into CASSPTKGAGASYEQYF.